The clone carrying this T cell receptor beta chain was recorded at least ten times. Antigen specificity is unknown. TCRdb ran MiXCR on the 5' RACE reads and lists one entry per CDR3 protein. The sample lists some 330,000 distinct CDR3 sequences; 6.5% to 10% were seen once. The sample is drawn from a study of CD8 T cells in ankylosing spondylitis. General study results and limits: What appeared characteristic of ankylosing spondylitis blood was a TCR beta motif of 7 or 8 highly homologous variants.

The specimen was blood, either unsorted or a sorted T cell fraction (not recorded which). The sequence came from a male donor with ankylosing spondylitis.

Here the CDR3 reads CASSASGSQETQYF. CDR3 bases: TGTGCCAGCAGCGCCAGCGGTAGCCAAGAGACCCAGTACTTC. V and J are TRBV9 and TRBJ2-5; tentative D call: TRBD2 (5 bases). Germline CDR1 reads SGDLS; CDR2 reads YYNGEE. The length of the CDR3 is 14 residues. With 3 bases removed from V and 1 base from J, the gap between germline ends came to 10 bases. Drawing the rest from reference TRBV9 and TRBJ2-5, the complete variable domain is DSGVTQTPKHLITATGQRVTLRCSPRSGDLSVYWYQQSLDQGLQFLIQYYNGEERAKGNILERFSAQQFPDLHSELNLSSLELGDSALYFCASSASGSQETQYFGPGTRLLVL.